This T cell receptor beta chain stems from a study of neurological immune-mediated disorders (dated by TCRdb to the late 2010s). Turning to the overall study: Among the 35 or so multiple sclerosis patients, relapsing-remitting MS was present in 31 and secondary progressive MS was present in 3. Longitudinal samples, technical triplicates and paired sorted CD4+ and CD8+ T-cell subsets, alongside PBMC samples, were included among the approximately 99 TCR-beta libraries. The cohort comprised 60 to 75 subjects: roughly 14 HAM/TSP patients, 35 or so multiple sclerosis patients and 20 healthy controls. Peripheral blood TCR-beta repertoires from patients with HTLV-I-associated myelopathy (HAM/TSP), patients with multiple sclerosis, and healthy controls were compared in the study using UMI-based sequencing.

About this clonotype itself: What this receptor recognizes is not known. No base quality values were provided; no much bigger clone lies one nucleotide off.

cDNA was synthesized by template-switch 5'RACE using a primer with a 10-nucleotide random unique molecular identifier that tagged each TCR transcript. Over 190 million TCR-beta sequences, covering 15-18 subjects, were produced in each sequencing run. The RNeasy kit was used for extraction of total RNA. The KAPA Real-time Library Amplification kit was used to amplify TCR-beta VDJ regions with primers for the TCR constant region and the 5'RACE anchor. Sample indexes and Illumina adaptors were added in a first PCR, after which library yield was increased in a second PCR. After Ampure bead purification, the roughly 650 bp TCR product was size-selected on a 2% E-gel SizeSelection system. Before pooling, library quality was assessed on a Bioanalyzer, concentration was determined with Qubit, and library quantification was performed with the Kapa Library Quantification kit. Libraries were sequenced paired-end 2 x 150 bp on an Illumina HiSeq 2500. To increase sequence diversity, about 25-31% phiX was spiked into each library pool. In the paper's pipeline: The quality-filtered reads were processed with the UMI-based MiGEC pipeline, whose error correction step removed more than 90% of the raw TCR sequences. IMGT germline references were used for aligning VDJ genes, and each clonotype was defined as a unique CDR3 amino acid sequence together with its V-J genes. Clonal expansion, Shannon diversity, and CDR3 relatedness (CalcPairwiseDistances, ClusterSamples) were evaluated with VDJtools, and phylogenetic trees were built with CLCbio workbench. Expanded clones were defined as having at least 8 unique UMIs, based on coefficient-of-variation modelling across technical triplicates. TCRdb redid the processing of the public reads, applying fastp at Q25 and MiXCR, and retained in-frame beta chains. Duplicate CDR3 protein sequences are folded into a single record with the most common DNA and genes. TCRdb, not the original authors, processed these V and J calls. Present in this sample are tens of thousands of distinct CDR3 sequences, around 5.2% of which were seen just once. The ten largest make up less than 4% of the sample.

V and J lose 10 bases and 5 bases, and a span of 14 bases separates them. CDR1 and CDR2 (MNHEY, SVGEGT) derive from the germline V gene. Its CDR3 holds 12 amino acids, cysteine through phenylalanine. Of the read, only the CDR3 DNA is kept; its 36 bases are in frame from base 1. Unsorted PBMC libraries were generated from 2 million PBMCs stored in RNAlater at -80 °C until RNA extraction. The multiple sclerosis patients were enrolled in a US clinical protocol that evaluated disease progression with magnetic resonance imaging. Peripheral blood underwent Ficoll-Hypaque density gradient centrifugation to isolate PBMCs, which were then cryopreserved in liquid nitrogen. General study outcomes and caveats: No clinical or MRI features were associated with the MS cluster, and the authors said that larger cohorts are needed. In phylogenetic analysis, the repertoires of 18 of 34 MS patients grouped into a cluster of related CDR3 sequences, which suggests a possible signature at the repertoire level. TCR clonal expansion was greatest in HAM/TSP patients and smallest in MS patients, who ranked below even healthy controls. Expanded clones from different subjects shared no identical CDR3 amino acid sequences, which suggests that TCR-beta repertoires were private in all groups.

The rearranged chain carries TRBV6-2 or TRBV6-3 and TRBJ2-5, with the identity of the D gene unclear. This receptor was taken from a woman between 50 and 59 years old with multiple sclerosis. The sequencing input was PBMCs. The sequenced DNA: TGTGCCACCTCAAGGAGCAGCGAGACCCAGTACTTC. Translation gives CATSRSSETQYF.